This T cell receptor (beta chain) originates from a study of regulatory T cells in long-lasting Graves disease. Study findings and constraints: Relative to newly diagnosed Graves' patients, persistent ones had lower TCR diversity. It was peripheral blood alone, not thyroid tissue, that was studied. Persistent disease showed a preference for TRBV28, TRBJ1-2 and TRBJ2-5. It is possible that accuracy was reduced by the small size of the sample.

Time point reported: persistent/refractory GD, antithyroid drugs over 5 years with positive TRAb. After RNA was extracted from PBMCs, the TCR library was made from it. Worth noting for this clonotype: The target antigen is unknown.

The CDR3 length is 14 residues. V dropped 6 bases and J dropped 7; count of bases not matched to a gene: 6. Germline V gene lookup returns CDR1 MNHEY and CDR2 SMNVEV (reference sequence). Building the TCR beta libraries relied on iRepertoire HTBI primers, and CDR3 regions underwent Arm-PCR. TCRdb re-called the multiplex PCR reads through MiXCR, storing one row per CDR3 protein. The table lists a few hundred thousand distinct CDR3 sequences, 20% to 25% of them singletons, with roughly 7.7% in the top ten. This sample comprised peripheral blood mononuclear cells (PBMCs), obtained when the disease was refractory, from a patient treated with antithyroid drugs. This receptor was taken from a female donor with Graves disease. V and J are TRBV27 and TRBJ2-2, with TRBD1 matching over 9 bases. The CDR3, as DNA: TGTGCCAGCAGCCGACAGGGGGGGGTCGGGGAGCTGTTTTTT. It yields the protein CASSRQGGVGELFF.